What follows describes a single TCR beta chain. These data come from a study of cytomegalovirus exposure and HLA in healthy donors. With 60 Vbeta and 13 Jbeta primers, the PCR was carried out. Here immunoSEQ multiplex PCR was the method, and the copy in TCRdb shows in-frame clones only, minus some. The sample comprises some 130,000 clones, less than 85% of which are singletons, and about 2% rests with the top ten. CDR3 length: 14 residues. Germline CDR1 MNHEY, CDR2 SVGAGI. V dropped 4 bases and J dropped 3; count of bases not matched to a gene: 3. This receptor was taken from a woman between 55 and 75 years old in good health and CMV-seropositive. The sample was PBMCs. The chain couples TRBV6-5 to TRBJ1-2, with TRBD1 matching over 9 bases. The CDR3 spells CASSWTGDDYGYTF. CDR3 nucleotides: TGTGCCAGCAGTTGGACAGGGGACGACTATGGCTACACCTTC.